This T cell receptor (beta chain) was sequenced for a study of T-cell memory formation after mild COVID-19 listed by TCRdb under 2021. Turning to the overall study: TCR sequence clusters from the two donors were found to be largely donor specific. Longitudinal TCRalpha and TCRbeta repertoire sequencing tracked T-cell clones expanding and contracting after mild COVID-19 in a couple of donors. Two young, previously healthy adult volunteers, one female and one male, were included in the cohort.

This clonotype was counted at least ten times. Its cognate antigen has yet to be identified. Base qualities are not provided; no much larger clone lies one nucleotide away. The sample was run on an Illumina NovaSeq 6000. TCRalpha and TCRbeta cDNA libraries were constructed by 5'RACE with constant-segment primers, with sample barcodes and unique molecular identifiers being introduced. RNA was extracted from every sample with Trizol reagent. Amplification of the libraries took two PCR steps, and the second step added a second sample barcode plus Illumina TruSeq adapters. Sequencing of the libraries was done on an Illumina NovaSeq, producing 2 x 150 bp paired-end reads. The original pipeline was this. With migec v1.2.7, reads were demultiplexed and then collapsed into UMI-guided consensus sequences. Using mixcr v2.1.11, the UMI consensuses were aligned to TRA and TRB V and J templates and assembled into clonotypes. Expanded or contracted clonotypes were those called significant by both edgeR and NoisET, with noise models trained on biological replicates. edgeR calls used a false discovery rate-adjusted p below 0.01 and a log2 fold-change threshold of 1. As an exploratory analysis of dynamics, max-normalized trajectories of the 1000 most abundant clonotypes were examined by PCA with hierarchical clustering. Separately sequenced CD4+ and CD8+ repertoires were used to assign the CD4 or CD8 phenotype of responding clones. The public reads were reprocessed in TCRdb via fastp at Q25 and MiXCR, keeping in-frame beta chains. CDR3 protein sequences are deduplicated, and each keeps its most common genes and DNA. The V and J calls reflect TCRdb's pipeline rather than the authors' work. This sample lists 150,000 to 200,000 distinct CDR3 sequences; less than 40% were detected once. Together, the top ten hold around 12% of the sample.

The germline V and J ends show losses of 2 bases and 7 bases respectively, and no gene match explains 11 bases of the junction. According to the germline V gene (reference sequence), CDR1 reads GTSNPN and CDR2 reads SVGIG. The CDR3 has 14 amino acids, counting the end cysteine and phenylalanine. The kept DNA is CDR3 alone, 42 bases in frame from the first base. Results the study describes overall, beyond this receptor: The detection of some responding clones in pre-infection memory suggests that pre-existing cross-reactive memory T cells joined the SARS-CoV-2 response. Contracting CD4+ clones turned up mainly in the CM and EM memory subsets, whereas EMRA was where CD8+ clones were enriched. Only two mild cases were covered in the study, and larger cohorts including severe cases with pre-infection samples were considered necessary. SARS-CoV-2 specificity was not confirmed for the second-wave clones peaking on day 37. From day 15 to 85, contracting clones showed balanced CD4/CD8 phenotypes, whereas a second wave of clones that expanded from day 15 to 37 leaned towards CD4+.

PBMCs were isolated by Ficoll-Paque density gradient centrifugation. The origin of this receptor is an adult woman who had mild COVID-19 (a few samples of this study predate the infection). The sample titles of this study are shuffled in the database, so cell type and time point are left out; the donor was told from shared clones. Sequenced material: PBMCs or a T cell subset sorted from them (not recorded which). The sequence joins TRBV30 to TRBJ2-7; 7 central bases correspond to TRBD1. The CDR3 corresponds to CAWSWGQPLGEQYF. The DNA sequence is given as TGTGCCTGGAGTTGGGGACAGCCCTTGGGGGAGCAGTACTTC.